One and the same sample provided the 11 T cell receptor beta chains below, sequenced in a study of blood T cell repertoires in COVID-19. Method: immunoSEQ multiplex PCR; TCRdb's copy keeps in-frame clones and lacks some. This sample has 15,000 to 20,000 clones, with almost 90% found just once. The sample consisted of peripheral blood. Source of these receptors: a human donor in a cohort sampled during active COVID-19.

The gene calls are TRBV6-1 and TRBJ2-2; D may be TRBD2 (5 bases). With 2 bases removed from V and 1 base from J, the gap between germline ends came to 8 bases. Germline V lookup: CDR1 MNHNS, CDR2 SASEGT. The CDR3 consists of 15 residues. The CDR3 loop reads CASSEYRGNTGELFF. The CDR3 bases are TGTGCCAGCAGTGAATACCGGGGGAACACCGGGGAGCTGTTTTTT.

The genes are TRBV7-9 and TRBJ2-7, with 9 bases lining up with TRBD2. In germline, CDR1 is SEHNR, CDR2 FQNEAQ (reference sequence). V gave up 6 bases and J gave up 2 bases; unmatched junction bases: 14. The CDR3 spans 17 residues. Here the CDR3 DNA reads TGTGCCAGCAGTTACTCCCTTAGCGGGGGCTCGACCTACGAGCAGTACTTC. Its protein is CASSYSLSGGSTYEQYF. The variable domain in full, with the rest retrieved from reference TRBV7-9 and TRBJ2-7, is DTGVSQNPRHKITKRGQNVTFRCDPISEHNRLYWYRQTLGQGPEFLTYFQNEAQLEKSRLLSDRFSAERPKGSFSTLEIQRTEQGDSAMYLCASSYSLSGGSTYEQYFGPGTRLTVT.

The V gene is TRBV7-8, the J gene TRBJ2-2; 7 bases fit TRBD2. Germline V gives CDR1 SGHVS, CDR2 FQNEAQ. The V gene end was trimmed by 5 bases and the J gene end by 2 bases; junction bases not matched to a gene: 5. CDR3 length: 15 amino acids. The CDR3 DNA reads as TGTGCCAGCAGCCGGGGACTACTTAACACCGGGGAGCTGTTTTTT. Its translation is CASSRGLLNTGELFF.

The chain has TRBV9 and TRBJ1-2; 10 bases are shared with TRBD1. J lost 7 bases, V lost 3 bases, and 12 bases had no gene match. Germline assignment: CDR1 SGDLS and CDR2 YYNGEE. The CDR3 is 16 amino acids. Here the CDR3 reads CASSAGTGVVFGGYTF. CDR3 sequence (DNA): TGTGCCAGCAGCGCCGGGACAGGGGTCGTTTTCGGTGGCTACACCTTC. Combining the CDR3 with reference TRBV9 and TRBJ1-2 gives the whole variable domain DSGVTQTPKHLITATGQRVTLRCSPRSGDLSVYWYQQSLDQGLQFLIQYYNGEERAKGNILERFSAQQFPDLHSELNLSSLELGDSALYFCASSAGTGVVFGGYTFGSGTRLTVV.

This clone was detected only once. The chain recombines TRBV7-6 with TRBJ1-6; D unresolved. The CDR3 length is 14 residues. Germline CDR1 and CDR2: SGHVS and FNYEAQ. With 6 bases removed from V and 6 bases from J, the gap between germline ends came to 12 bases. In nucleotides, the CDR3 is TGTGCCAGCAGTCCCGCGGGTATTAATTCACCCCTCCACTTT. Its translation: CASSPAGINSPLHF.

The J gene is TRBJ1-2, the V gene TRBV4-1; 8 positions agree with TRBD1. The CDR3 has 18 amino acids. Germline V CDR1 and CDR2: MGHRA, YSYEKL. The trim removed 4 bases at V and 5 bases at J, leaving 18 bases unmatched. The CDR3 DNA is TGCGCCAGCAGCCGTATGGCACAGTGGGACAGGAAGTCTTATGGCTACACCTTC. It codes for CASSRMAQWDRKSYGYTF.

The chain links TRBV3-1 (or the pseudogene TRBV3-2) to TRBJ2-6; D remains unclear. There are 18 residues in the CDR3. Germline loops: CDR1 LGHDT, CDR2 YNNKEL (reference sequence). The V and J ends lost 4 bases and 2 bases respectively, with 18 bases between them. DNA of the CDR3: TGTGCCAGCAGCCGTCGTGTAACAATTGAAGCTGGGGCCAACGTCCTGACTTTC. Its protein is CASSRRVTIEAGANVLTF.

V usage is TRBV3-1 (or the pseudogene TRBV3-2) and J usage is TRBJ2-1, with 9 positions matching TRBD1. The CDR3 contains 16 residues. Germline V gives CDR1 LGHDT, CDR2 YNNKEL (reference sequence). Germline trimming cut 6 bases from V and 9 bases from J; bases unmatched to any gene: 15. CDR3 protein: CASSSTGGGQYSEQFF. In DNA form, the CDR3 reads TGTGCCAGCAGTTCTACAGGGGGCGGACAATATAGTGAGCAGTTCTTC.

The DNA for the CDR3 is TGTGCCAGCAGCCAGGGGGCGCGAAGGAACTATGGCTACACCTTC. It translates to CASSQGARRNYGYTF. The gene calls are TRBV3-1 (or the pseudogene TRBV3-2) and TRBJ1-2; perhaps TRBD1 as D (6 bases). V was trimmed by 3 bases and J by 2 bases, leaving 13 bases between them. Germline V lookup: CDR1 LGHDT, CDR2 YNNKEL (reference sequence). The CDR3 has 15 residues.

The rearrangement links TRBV15 to TRBJ2-1; a weak D match, TRBD1 (6 bases). Germline V gene sequence: CDR1 LNHNV, CDR2 YYDKDF (reference sequence). Trimming removed 1 base from V and 8 bases from J, with 15 bases in between. CDR3 length: 15 amino acids. CDR3 DNA: TGTGCCACCAGCAGAGCAGGGGACGGATTCTATGAGCAGTTCTTC. It yields the protein CATSRAGDGFYEQFF.

This sequence joins TRBV7-2 and TRBJ2-1; TRBD2 matches at 9 bases. This CDR3 is built from 14 residues. Germline CDR1 SGHTA, CDR2 FQGNSA. V was clipped by 2 bases and J by 4 bases; unmatched bases: 0. The CDR3: CASSLSGGYNEQFF. The CDR3 DNA reads as TGTGCCAGCAGCTTAAGCGGGGGGTACAATGAGCAGTTCTTC.